This is a list of T cell receptor beta chains from one sample in a study of a mutant IDH1 vaccine in newly diagnosed glioma. The antigens these receptors bind are not known. Sequenced by immunoSEQ multiplex PCR; TCRdb stores in-frame clones only, minus some. The data hold 25,000 to 30,000 clones, with roughly nine tenths observed a single time. The sample in question was peripheral blood mononuclear cells (PBMCs), obtained from a glioma patient whose treatment included an IDH1 peptide vaccine. All receptors derive from a woman between 35 and 50 years old with glioma. Some clones in this sample may be carry-over from other donors' samples. Both conserved end residues are part of each CDR3. Each record gives: J gene, clone size, V gene, D gene, CDR3 protein, CDR3 DNA. The D gene is left open where the match is weak. Only some rows state a clone size, as once, few, many or a class for expanded clones.

J gene: TRBJ2-7; clone size: few; V gene: TRBV28; D gene: TRBD2; CDR3 protein: CASSLPNSGRGYEQYF; CDR3 DNA: TGTGCCAGCAGTTTACCTAACAGCGGGAGGGGCTACGAGCAGTACTTC
J gene: TRBJ2-5; clone size: -; V gene: TRBV7-3; D gene: -; CDR3 protein: CASSRSGGPPHQETQYF; CDR3 DNA: TGTGCCAGCAGCCGATCCGGGGGGCCACCCCACCAGGAGACCCAGTACTTC
J gene: TRBJ1-2; clone size: -; V gene: TRBV11-2; D gene: -; CDR3 protein: CASSLGVQHYGYTF; CDR3 DNA: TGTGCCAGCAGCTTAGGTGTACAGCACTATGGCTACACCTTC
J gene: TRBJ2-5; clone size: few; V gene: TRBV9; D gene: -; CDR3 protein: CASSQGGTQYF; CDR3 DNA: TGTGCCAGCAGCCAAGGGGGGACCCAGTACTTC
J gene: TRBJ2-1; clone size: -; V gene: TRBV4-2; D gene: TRBD2; CDR3 protein: CASSQEASGDEQFF; CDR3 DNA: TGTGCCAGCAGCCAAGAGGCTAGCGGGGATGAGCAGTTCTTC
J gene: TRBJ2-1; clone size: -; V gene: TRBV7-8; D gene: TRBD2; CDR3 protein: CASISEQAGDYNEQFF; CDR3 DNA: TGTGCCAGCATCTCGGAGCAAGCGGGAGATTACAATGAGCAGTTCTTC
J gene: TRBJ1-3; clone size: once; V gene: TRBV7-3; D gene: -; CDR3 protein: CASSLAPGGSGNTIYF; CDR3 DNA: TGTGCCAGCAGCTTAGCCCCCGGGGGCTCTGGAAACACCATATATTTT
J gene: TRBJ2-2; clone size: -; V gene: TRBV7-9; D gene: -; CDR3 protein: CASSLARGPNTGELFF; CDR3 DNA: TGTGCCAGCAGCTTAGCGCGGGGGCCGAACACCGGGGAGCTGTTTTTT
J gene: TRBJ1-1; clone size: once; V gene: TRBV2; D gene: -; CDR3 protein: CASSGLVNTEAFF; CDR3 DNA: TGTGCCAGCAGTGGGTTGGTGAACACTGAAGCTTTCTTT
J gene: TRBJ2-7; clone size: once; V gene: TRBV7-3; D gene: -; CDR3 protein: CASSPSDPRGEQYF; CDR3 DNA: TGTGCCAGCAGCCCCTCGGACCCGAGGGGGGAGCAGTACTTC
J gene: TRBJ2-1; clone size: -; V gene: TRBV7-2; D gene: TRBD1; CDR3 protein: CASSFFEDRGEDEQFF; CDR3 DNA: TGTGCCAGCAGCTTTTTTGAGGACAGGGGTGAGGATGAGCAGTTCTTC
J gene: TRBJ2-7; clone size: -; V gene: TRBV7-8; D gene: -; CDR3 protein: CASSPLTGAQYF; CDR3 DNA: TGTGCCAGCAGCCCCCTTACGGGGGCGCAGTACTTC
J gene: TRBJ2-1; clone size: -; V gene: TRBV9; D gene: TRBD1; CDR3 protein: CASSPRGGTGGLNEQFF; CDR3 DNA: TGTGCCAGCAGCCCTCGGGGGGGGACAGGGGGCTTGAATGAGCAGTTCTTC
J gene: TRBJ1-5; clone size: -; V gene: TRBV2; D gene: -; CDR3 protein: CASSGAVYSNQPQHF; CDR3 DNA: TGTGCCAGCAGTGGGGCCGTCTATAGCAATCAGCCCCAGCATTTT
J gene: TRBJ2-1; clone size: once; V gene: TRBV6-6; D gene: -; CDR3 protein: CASRDRADYNEQFF; CDR3 DNA: TGTGCCAGCAGGGACAGAGCTGACTACAATGAGCAGTTCTTC
J gene: TRBJ2-2; clone size: -; V gene: TRBV7-9; D gene: -; CDR3 protein: CASSLVRSAGELFF; CDR3 DNA: TGTGCCAGCAGCTTAGTGAGATCGGCCGGGGAGCTGTTTTTT
J gene: TRBJ2-5; clone size: -; V gene: TRBV5-6; D gene: -; CDR3 protein: CASSPRREETQYF; CDR3 DNA: TGTGCCAGCAGCCCTCGAAGAGAAGAGACCCAGTACTTC
J gene: TRBJ1-6; clone size: once; V gene: TRBV7-3; D gene: -; CDR3 protein: CASSSGQYNSPLHF; CDR3 DNA: TGTGCCAGCAGCTCCGGACAGTATAATTCACCCCTCCACTTT